Following are 7 T cell receptor beta chains from one sample sequenced in a study of blood T cell repertoires in COVID-19. Profiling relied on immunoSEQ multiplex PCR, and the TCRdb table lists in-frame clones only, not all of them. The sample lists roughly 250,000 clones; approximately 90% were seen once. The sequenced material came from PBMCs or T cells enriched from blood (not recorded which). These receptors all come from a woman between 18 and 29 years old who had recovered from COVID-19.

The rearrangement joins TRBV7-2 to TRBJ1-5; 10 bases map to TRBD1. With V trimmed by 3 bases and J by 8 bases, 1 base remained unmatched. CDR1 is SGHTA and CDR2 is FQGNSA in the germline V gene. CDR3 length: 13 amino acids. CDR3 coding DNA: TGTGCCAGCAGCTTGGACAGGGGGAAGCCCCAGCATTTT. Protein: CASSLDRGKPQHF.

The chain recombines TRBV5-1 with TRBJ1-1; TRBD1 matches 8 bases. Germline V lookup: CDR1 SGHRS, CDR2 YFSETQ. Unmatched junction bases numbered 3, after V lost 4 bases and J lost 4 bases. The CDR3 covers 13 residues. CDR3 loop: CASSPDRVTEAFF. CDR3 bases: TGCGCCAGCAGCCCGGACAGGGTCACTGAAGCTTTCTTT.

The V call is TRBV9, the J call TRBJ2-7, with D perhaps matching TRBD2 (5 bases). V was shortened by 4 bases and J by 3 bases, with 11 bases between the two germline ends. CDR3 length: 13 residues. Per the germline V gene, CDR1 is SGDLS and CDR2 is YYNGEE. CDR3 protein: CASSPPRGYEQYF. The CDR3 nucleotides are TGTGCCAGCAGCCCACCCCGGGGCTACGAGCAGTACTTC.

The chain couples TRBV6-5 to TRBJ2-7, with TRBD2 matching 8 bases. CDR3 length equals 15 residues. CDR1 and CDR2 from the germline V gene are MNHEY and SVGAGI. The J segment lost 0 bases and the V segment lost 7 bases, leaving 8 bases of the junction unmatched. CDR3 loop: CASITSGTSSYEQYF. The CDR3 DNA is TGTGCCAGCATAACTAGCGGAACCAGCTCCTACGAGCAGTACTTC.

The rearrangement joins TRBV6-2 or TRBV6-3 to TRBJ2-7; 9 positions match TRBD1. CDR1 and CDR2 from the germline V gene are MNHEY and SVGEGT. This CDR3 has 18 amino acids. V was pared by 0 bases and J by 4 bases, with 13 bases of the junction left unmatched. The CDR3 bases are TGTGCCAGCAGTTACTCGATACAGGGACAGGGACTTTCGTACGAGCAGTACTTC. Encoded protein: CASSYSIQGQGLSYEQYF.

The chain couples TRBV5-6 to TRBJ1-2; D possibly corresponds to TRBD1 (5 bases). This CDR3 is built from 18 residues. In germline, CDR1 is SGHDT, CDR2 YYEEEE. V lost 1 base and J 2 bases, leaving 21 bases between the germline ends. The CDR3 bases are TGTGCCAGCAGCTTGCAGGTGGCAGGGTATTCCCCGAACTATGGCTACACCTTC. Translated, it gives CASSLQVAGYSPNYGYTF.

A remark on this clone: The junction differs from germline at one of its ends, possibly a read error. This chain connects TRBV7-9 to TRBJ1-2; unclear D gene. The length of the CDR3 is 11 residues. Germline V gene data show CDR1 as SEHNR and CDR2 as FQNEAQ (reference sequence). The CDR3 nucleotides are TGTGTCAGCAGCTCAGAGGGCGGCTACACCTTC. Protein sequence: CVSSSEGGYTF. Full variable domain (remainder filled in from reference TRBV7-9 and TRBJ1-2): DTGVSQNPRHKITKRGQNVTFRCDPISEHNRLYWYRQTLGQGPEFLTYFQNEAQLEKSRLLSDRFSAERPKGSFSTLEIQRTEQGDSAMYLCVSSSEGGYTFGSGTRLTVV.